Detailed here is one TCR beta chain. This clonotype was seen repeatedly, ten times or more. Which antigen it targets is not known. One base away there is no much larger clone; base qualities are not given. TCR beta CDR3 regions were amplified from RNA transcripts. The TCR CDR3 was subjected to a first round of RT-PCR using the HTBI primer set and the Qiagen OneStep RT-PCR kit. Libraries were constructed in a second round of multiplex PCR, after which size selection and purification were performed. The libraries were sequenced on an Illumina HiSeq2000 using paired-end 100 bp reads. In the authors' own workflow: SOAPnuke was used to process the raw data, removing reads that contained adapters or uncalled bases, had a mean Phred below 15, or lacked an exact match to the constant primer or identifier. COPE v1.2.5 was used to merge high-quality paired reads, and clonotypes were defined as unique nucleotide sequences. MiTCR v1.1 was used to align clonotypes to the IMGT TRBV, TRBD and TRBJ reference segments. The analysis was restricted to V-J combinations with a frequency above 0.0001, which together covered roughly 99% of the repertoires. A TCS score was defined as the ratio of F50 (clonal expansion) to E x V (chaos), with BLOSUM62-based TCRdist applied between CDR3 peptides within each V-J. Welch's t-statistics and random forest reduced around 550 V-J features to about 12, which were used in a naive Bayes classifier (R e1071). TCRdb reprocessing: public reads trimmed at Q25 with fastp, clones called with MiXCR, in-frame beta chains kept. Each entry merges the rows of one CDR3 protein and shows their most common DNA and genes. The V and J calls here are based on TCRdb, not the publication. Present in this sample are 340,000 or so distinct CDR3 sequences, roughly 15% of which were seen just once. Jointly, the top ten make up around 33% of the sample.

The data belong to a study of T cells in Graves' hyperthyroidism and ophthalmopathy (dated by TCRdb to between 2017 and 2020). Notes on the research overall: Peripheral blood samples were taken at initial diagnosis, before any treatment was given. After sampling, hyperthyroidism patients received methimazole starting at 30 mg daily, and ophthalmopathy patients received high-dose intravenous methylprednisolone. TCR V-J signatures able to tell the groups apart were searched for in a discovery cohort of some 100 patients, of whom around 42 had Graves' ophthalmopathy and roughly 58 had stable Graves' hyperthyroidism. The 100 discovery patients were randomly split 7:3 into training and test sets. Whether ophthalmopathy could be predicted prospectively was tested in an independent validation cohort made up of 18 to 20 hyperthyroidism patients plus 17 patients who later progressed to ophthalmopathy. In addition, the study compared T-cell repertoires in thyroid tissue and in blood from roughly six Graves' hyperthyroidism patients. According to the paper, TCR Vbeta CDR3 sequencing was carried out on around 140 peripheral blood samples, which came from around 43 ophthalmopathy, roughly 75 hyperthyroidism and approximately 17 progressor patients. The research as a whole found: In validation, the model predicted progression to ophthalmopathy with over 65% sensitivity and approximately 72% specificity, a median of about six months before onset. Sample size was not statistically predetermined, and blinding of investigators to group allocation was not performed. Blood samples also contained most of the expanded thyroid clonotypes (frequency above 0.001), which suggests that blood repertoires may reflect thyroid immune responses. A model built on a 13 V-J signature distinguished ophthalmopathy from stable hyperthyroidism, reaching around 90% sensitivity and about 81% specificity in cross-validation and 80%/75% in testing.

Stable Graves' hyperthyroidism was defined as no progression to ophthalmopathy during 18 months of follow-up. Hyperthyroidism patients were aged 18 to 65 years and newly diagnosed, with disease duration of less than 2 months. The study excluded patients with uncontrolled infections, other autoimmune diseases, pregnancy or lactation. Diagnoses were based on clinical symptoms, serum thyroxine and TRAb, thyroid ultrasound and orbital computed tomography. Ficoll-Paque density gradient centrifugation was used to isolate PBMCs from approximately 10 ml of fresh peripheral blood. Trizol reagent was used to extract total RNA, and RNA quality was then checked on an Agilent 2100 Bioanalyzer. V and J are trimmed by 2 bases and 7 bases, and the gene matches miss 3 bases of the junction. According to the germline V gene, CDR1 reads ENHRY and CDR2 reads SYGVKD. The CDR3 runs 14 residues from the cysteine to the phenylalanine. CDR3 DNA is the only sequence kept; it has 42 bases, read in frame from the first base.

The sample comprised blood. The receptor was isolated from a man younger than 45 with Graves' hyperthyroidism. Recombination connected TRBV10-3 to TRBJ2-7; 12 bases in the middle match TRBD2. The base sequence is TGTGCCATCAGTGAGGGACTAGCGGGATGGGAGCAGTACTTC. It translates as CAISEGLAGWEQYF.